This TCR beta chain came from a study of CD4 and CD8 cells across lung adenocarcinoma regions. A few counts support this clonotype. TCRdb redid the calling of the PCR reads with MiXCR, one entry per CDR3 protein. This repertoire shows some 19,000 distinct CDR3 sequences, around half found once; its top ten account for 27%. Localized lung adenocarcinoma, a non-small cell lung cancer, affected the donors. Deletions cut 4 bases from V and 7 bases from J, with 11 bases between. CDR1 is SGHTA and CDR2 is FQGNSA in the germline V gene. This CDR3 has 13 amino acids. The source of this sequence is a female donor with lung adenocarcinoma. The CD4 and CD8 labels of this study may be unreliable. The sample taken for sequencing was CD8+ T cells from the center of a lung tumor. The rearrangement links TRBV7-2 to TRBJ2-1; D ambiguous. The CDR3: CASSSYVENEQFF. In DNA form, the CDR3 reads TGTGCCAGCAGCTCGTATGTCGAGAATGAGCAGTTCTTC.